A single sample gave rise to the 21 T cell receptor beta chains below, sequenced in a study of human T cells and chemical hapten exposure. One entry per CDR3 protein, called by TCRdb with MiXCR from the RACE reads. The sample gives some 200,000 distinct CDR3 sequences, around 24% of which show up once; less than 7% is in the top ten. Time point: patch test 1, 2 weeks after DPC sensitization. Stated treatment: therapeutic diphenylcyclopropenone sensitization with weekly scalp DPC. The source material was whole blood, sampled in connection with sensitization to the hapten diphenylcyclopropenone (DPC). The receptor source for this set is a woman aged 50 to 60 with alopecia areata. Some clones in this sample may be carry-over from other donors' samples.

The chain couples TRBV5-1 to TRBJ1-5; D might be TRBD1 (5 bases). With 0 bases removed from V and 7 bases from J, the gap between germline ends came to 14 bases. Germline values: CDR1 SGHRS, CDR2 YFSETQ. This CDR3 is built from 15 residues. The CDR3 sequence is CASSLGAGIEQPQHF. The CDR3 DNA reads TGCGCCAGCAGCTTGGGCGCAGGGATCGAGCAGCCCCAGCATTTT.

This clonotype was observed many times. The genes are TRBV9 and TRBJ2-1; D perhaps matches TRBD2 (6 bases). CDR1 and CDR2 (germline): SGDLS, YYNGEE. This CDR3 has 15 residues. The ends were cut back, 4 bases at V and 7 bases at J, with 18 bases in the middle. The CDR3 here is CASSPGGLYYNEQFF. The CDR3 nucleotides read TGTGCCAGCAGCCCCGGGGGACTTTACTATAATGAGCAGTTCTTC.

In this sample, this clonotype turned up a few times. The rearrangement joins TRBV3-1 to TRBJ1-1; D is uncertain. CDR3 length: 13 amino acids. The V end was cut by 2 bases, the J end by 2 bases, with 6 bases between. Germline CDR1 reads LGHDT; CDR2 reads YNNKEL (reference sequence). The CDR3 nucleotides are TGTGCCAGCAGCCAATACCGTAACACTGAAGCTTTCTTT. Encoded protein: CASSQYRNTEAFF. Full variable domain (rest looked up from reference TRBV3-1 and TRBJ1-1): DTAVSQTPKYLVTQMGNDKSIKCEQNLGHDTMYWYKQDSKKFLKIMFSYNNKELIINETVPNRFSPKSPDKAHLNLHINSLELGDSAVYFCASSQYRNTEAFFGQGTRLTVV.

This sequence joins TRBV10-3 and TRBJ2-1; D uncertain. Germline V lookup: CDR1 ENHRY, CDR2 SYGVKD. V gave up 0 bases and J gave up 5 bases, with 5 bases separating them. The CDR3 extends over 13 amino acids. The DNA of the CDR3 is TGTGCCATCAGTGAGTCAGGGAACAATGAGCAGTTCTTC. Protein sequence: CAISESGNNEQFF.

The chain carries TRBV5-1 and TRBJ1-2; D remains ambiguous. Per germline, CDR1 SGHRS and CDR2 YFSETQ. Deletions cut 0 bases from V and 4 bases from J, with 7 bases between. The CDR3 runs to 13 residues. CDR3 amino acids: CASSLGSFYGYTF. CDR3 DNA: TGCGCCAGCAGCTTGGGAAGCTTCTATGGCTACACCTTC. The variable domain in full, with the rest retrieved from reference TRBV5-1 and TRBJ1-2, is KAGVTQTPRYLIKTRGQQVTLSCSPISGHRSVSWYQQTPGQGLQFLFEYFSETQRNKGNFPGRFSGRQFSNSRSEMNVSTLELGDSALYLCASSLGSFYGYTFGSGTRLTVV.

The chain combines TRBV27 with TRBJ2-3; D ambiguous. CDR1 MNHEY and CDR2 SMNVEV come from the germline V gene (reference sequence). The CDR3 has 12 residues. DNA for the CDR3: TGTGTCGCGGTGGCTACCACAGATACGCAGTATTTT. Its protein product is CVAVATTDTQYF.

CDR3 coding DNA: TGTGCCAGCAGCCAAGTTGGATGGCACACGAACACCGGGGAGCTGTTTTTT. Its translation is CASSQVGWHTNTGELFF. This chain links TRBV14 with TRBJ2-2; D is undetermined. The germline V and J ends were trimmed by 1 base and 0 bases, with 12 bases remaining between them. This CDR3 spans 17 amino acids. Germline CDR1 reads SGHDN; CDR2 reads FVKESK.

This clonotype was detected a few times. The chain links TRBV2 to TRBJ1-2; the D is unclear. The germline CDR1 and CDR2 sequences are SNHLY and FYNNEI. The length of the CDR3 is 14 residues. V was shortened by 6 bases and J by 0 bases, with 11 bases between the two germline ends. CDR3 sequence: CASRDWRANYGYTF. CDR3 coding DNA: TGTGCCAGCAGAGACTGGAGAGCTAACTATGGCTACACCTTC.

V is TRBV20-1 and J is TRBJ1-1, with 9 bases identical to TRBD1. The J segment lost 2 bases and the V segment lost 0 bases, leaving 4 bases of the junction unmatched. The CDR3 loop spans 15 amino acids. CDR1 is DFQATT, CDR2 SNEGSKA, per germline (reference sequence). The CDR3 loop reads CSARDRGQGNTEAFF. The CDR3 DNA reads TGCAGTGCTAGAGATCGGGGACAGGGTAACACTGAAGCTTTCTTT.

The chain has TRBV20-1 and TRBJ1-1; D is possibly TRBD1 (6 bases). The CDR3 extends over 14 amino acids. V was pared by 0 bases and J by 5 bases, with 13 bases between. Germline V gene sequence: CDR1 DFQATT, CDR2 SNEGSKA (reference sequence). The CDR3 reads CSAREVRGGTEAFF. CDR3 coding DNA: TGCAGTGCTAGAGAAGTTAGGGGGGGTACTGAAGCTTTCTTT.

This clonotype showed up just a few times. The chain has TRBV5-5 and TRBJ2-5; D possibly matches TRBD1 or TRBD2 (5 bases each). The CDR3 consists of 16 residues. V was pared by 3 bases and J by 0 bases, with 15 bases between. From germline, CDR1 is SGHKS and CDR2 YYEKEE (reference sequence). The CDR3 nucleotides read TGTGCCAGCAGCTCCCAGGTGGGGGTTTACCAAGAGACCCAGTACTTC. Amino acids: CASSSQVGVYQETQYF.

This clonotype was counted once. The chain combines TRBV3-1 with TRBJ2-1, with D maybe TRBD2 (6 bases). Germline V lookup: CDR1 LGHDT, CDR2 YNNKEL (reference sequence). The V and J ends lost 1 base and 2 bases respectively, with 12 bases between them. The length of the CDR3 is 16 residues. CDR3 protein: CASSQVGGLAYNEQFF. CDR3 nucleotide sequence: TGTGCCAGCAGCCAAGTCGGAGGGCTAGCCTACAATGAGCAGTTCTTC.

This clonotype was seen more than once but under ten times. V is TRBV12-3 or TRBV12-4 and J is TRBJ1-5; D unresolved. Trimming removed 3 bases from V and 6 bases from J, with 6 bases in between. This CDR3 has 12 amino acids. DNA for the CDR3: TGTGCCAGCAGTTTGGGAGTTCAGCCCCAGCATTTT. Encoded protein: CASSLGVQPQHF.

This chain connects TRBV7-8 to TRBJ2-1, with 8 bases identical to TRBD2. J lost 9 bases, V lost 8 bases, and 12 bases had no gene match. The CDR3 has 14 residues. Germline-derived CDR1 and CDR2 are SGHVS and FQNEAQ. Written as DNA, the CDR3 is TGTGCCAGCGGGGACACAGGACTAGCCGGTGAGCAGTTCTTC. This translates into CASGDTGLAGEQFF.

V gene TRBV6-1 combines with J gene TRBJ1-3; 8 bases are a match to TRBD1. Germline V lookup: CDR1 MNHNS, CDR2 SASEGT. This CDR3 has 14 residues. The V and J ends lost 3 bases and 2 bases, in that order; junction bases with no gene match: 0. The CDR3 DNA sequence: TGTGCCAGCAGTGAGACAGGGGCTGGAAACACCATATATTTT. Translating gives CASSETGAGNTIYF.

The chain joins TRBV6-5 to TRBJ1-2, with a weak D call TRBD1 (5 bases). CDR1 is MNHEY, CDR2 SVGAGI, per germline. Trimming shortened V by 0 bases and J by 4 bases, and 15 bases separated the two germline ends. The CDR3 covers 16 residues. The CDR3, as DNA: TGTGCCAGCAGTTACTCAGGAGAGGGGACTAGCTATGGCTACACCTTC. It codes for CASSYSGEGTSYGYTF.

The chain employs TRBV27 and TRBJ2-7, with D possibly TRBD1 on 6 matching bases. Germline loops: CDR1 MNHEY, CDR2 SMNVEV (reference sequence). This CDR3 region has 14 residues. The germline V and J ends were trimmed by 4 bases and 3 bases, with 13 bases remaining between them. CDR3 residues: CASSWGPRDYEQYF. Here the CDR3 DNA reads TGTGCCAGCAGTTGGGGGCCTCGGGACTACGAGCAGTACTTC.

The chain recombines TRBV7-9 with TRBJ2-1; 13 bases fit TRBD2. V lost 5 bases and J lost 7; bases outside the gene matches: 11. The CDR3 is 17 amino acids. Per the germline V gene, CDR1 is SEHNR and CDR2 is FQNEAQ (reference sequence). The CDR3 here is CASSRGGLAGDLNEQFF. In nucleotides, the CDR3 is TGTGCCAGCAGCCGCGGAGGACTAGCGGGAGACCTTAATGAGCAGTTCTTC.

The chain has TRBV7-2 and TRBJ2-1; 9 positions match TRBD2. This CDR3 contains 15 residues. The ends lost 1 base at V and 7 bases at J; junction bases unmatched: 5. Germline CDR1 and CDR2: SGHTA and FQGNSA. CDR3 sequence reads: CASSLDSGRENEQFF. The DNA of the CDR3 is TGTGCCAGCAGCTTAGATAGCGGGAGAGAAAATGAGCAGTTCTTC.

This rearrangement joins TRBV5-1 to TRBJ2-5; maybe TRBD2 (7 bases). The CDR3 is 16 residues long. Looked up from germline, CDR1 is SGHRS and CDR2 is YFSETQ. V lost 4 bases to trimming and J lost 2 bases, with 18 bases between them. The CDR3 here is CASSGGGHQAQETQYF. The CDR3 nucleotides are TGCGCCAGCAGCGGGGGGGGACACCAAGCACAAGAGACCCAGTACTTC. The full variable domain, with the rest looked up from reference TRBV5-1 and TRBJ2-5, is KAGVTQTPRYLIKTRGQQVTLSCSPISGHRSVSWYQQTPGQGLQFLFEYFSETQRNKGNFPGRFSGRQFSNSRSEMNVSTLELGDSALYLCASSGGGHQAQETQYFGPGTRLLVL.

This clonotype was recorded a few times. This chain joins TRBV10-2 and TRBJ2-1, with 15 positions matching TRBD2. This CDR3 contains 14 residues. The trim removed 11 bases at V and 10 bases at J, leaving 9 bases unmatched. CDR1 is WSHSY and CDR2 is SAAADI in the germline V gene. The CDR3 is CAVQPGLAGGEQFF. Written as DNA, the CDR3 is TGCGCCGTACAGCCGGGACTAGCGGGAGGAGAGCAGTTCTTC.